Listed here are 20 T cell receptor beta chains from one sample, sequenced in a study of blood T cell repertoires in COVID-19. TCRdb's table, derived via immunoSEQ multiplex PCR, lists solely in-frame clones and lacks some. The sample includes around 480,000 clones, approximately 88% of them seen just once. The source material was peripheral blood. All receptors derive from a woman in her forties or fifties with COVID-19, enrolled during active disease.

The gene calls are TRBV15 and TRBJ1-1; the D is unclear. The CDR3 length is 13 residues. Trimming pared 1 base from V and 5 bases from J, leaving 8 bases between. CDR1 and CDR2 from the germline V gene are LNHNV and YYDKDF (reference sequence). The CDR3 coding sequence is TGTGCCACCAGCAGAGCTGGCGGGACTGAAGCTTTCTTT. It encodes CATSRAGGTEAFF. Combining the CDR3 with reference TRBV15 and TRBJ1-1 gives the whole variable domain DAMVIQNPRYQVTQFGKPVTLSCSQTLNHNVMYWYQQKSSQAPKLLFHYYDKDFNNEADTPDNFQSRRPNTSFCFLDIRSPGLGDTAMYLCATSRAGGTEAFFGQGTRLTVV.

The V gene is TRBV19, the J gene TRBJ2-7, with TRBD1 matching 8 bases. Germline V gene data show CDR1 as LNHDA and CDR2 as SQIVND (reference sequence). V gave up 9 bases and J gave up 4 bases; unmatched junction bases: 11. There are 14 residues in the CDR3. CDR3 region: CARYARGHDYEQYF. The CDR3 DNA reads TGTGCCAGATATGCCAGGGGGCACGATTACGAGCAGTACTTC.

The chain links TRBV25-1 to TRBJ1-2; tentative D call: TRBD1 (5 bases). The CDR3 runs 12 residues. The germline V gene has CDR1 MGHDK and CDR2 SYGVNS. With 8 bases removed from V and 6 bases from J, the gap between germline ends came to 13 bases. The DNA for the CDR3 is TGTGCCAGCGGCGACAGTTTGAATGGCTACACCTTC. It is translated as CASGDSLNGYTF.

This chain connects TRBV30 to TRBJ2-2, with a possible D match to TRBD1 (5 bases). From germline, CDR1 is GTSNPN and CDR2 SVGIG (reference sequence). This CDR3 is built from 14 residues. Trimming pared 0 bases from V and 6 bases from J, leaving 11 bases between. CDR3 DNA: TGTGCCTGGAGTGTACTTGTAGGGGCCGGGGAGCTGTTTTTT. It yields the protein CAWSVLVGAGELFF.

This clone was seen just once. The V gene is TRBV5-1, the J gene TRBJ1-1; D is unresolved. CDR1 and CDR2 from the germline V gene are SGHRS and YFSETQ. This CDR3 comprises 15 residues. V gave up 0 bases and J gave up 0 bases, with 9 bases separating them. DNA for the CDR3: TGCGCCAGCAGCTTGGACGGGAAAATGAACACTGAAGCTTTCTTT. Translated, it gives CASSLDGKMNTEAFF.

V is TRBV28 and J is TRBJ1-2; no definite D call. The V gene lost 6 bases and the J gene lost 4 bases, with 9 bases spanning the gap. Germline V CDR1 and CDR2: MDHEN, SYDVKM. The CDR3 contains 12 residues. The CDR3 loop is CASRRGGYGYTF. The CDR3 DNA reads as TGTGCCAGCAGGCGGGGTGGCTATGGCTACACCTTC.

Regarding this clone: Additional DNA sequences in this sample encode the identical CDR3. This chain's CDR3 is CASSYSANTEAFF. In nucleotides, the CDR3 is TGTGCCAGCAGTTACTCAGCGAACACTGAAGCTTTCTTT. This chain connects TRBV6-5 to TRBJ1-1; D is unclear. CDR3 length equals 13 residues. The V gene's germline CDR1 is MNHEY and CDR2 SVGAGI. V was cut by 0 bases and J by 1 base, with 3 bases left in between.

The V call is TRBV9, the J call TRBJ1-1; D is unresolved. Germline V lookup: CDR1 SGDLS, CDR2 YYNGEE. The CDR3 loop spans 13 amino acids. Trimming left V 4 bases short and J 11 bases short, with 18 bases between. The CDR3 here is CASSLRLEGSAFF. DNA of the CDR3: TGTGCCAGCAGCTTACGACTCGAAGGATCGGCTTTCTTT.

The chain recombines TRBV14 with TRBJ2-7, with TRBD1 identical over 8 bases. CDR1 and CDR2 (germline): SGHDN, FVKESK. This CDR3 is 16 amino acids long. V trimming: 1 base; J trimming: 0 bases; junction bases outside the gene matches: 5. The CDR3 DNA reads as TGTGCCAGCAGCCAAGGGGACAGGTTATTCTCCTACGAGCAGTACTTC. Translation: CASSQGDRLFSYEQYF.

This clone was detected once. The chain's CDR3 is CASSQGEDRVYEQYF. The DNA for the CDR3 is TGCGCCAGCAGCCAAGGGGAGGACAGGGTATACGAGCAGTACTTC. The chain uses TRBV4-1 and TRBJ2-7, with 8 bases identical to TRBD1. V was pared by 1 base and J by 4 bases, with 6 bases of the junction left unmatched. Germline V gene data show CDR1 as MGHRA and CDR2 as YSYEKL. There are 15 residues in the CDR3.

The J gene is TRBJ1-2, the V gene TRBV7-2; D is unclear. Deletions cut 3 bases from V and 1 base from J, with 9 bases between. The CDR3 loop spans 14 amino acids. From germline, CDR1 is SGHTA and CDR2 FQGNSA. CDR3 protein: CASSFGSVNYGYTF. CDR3 sequence (DNA): TGTGCCAGCAGCTTTGGTTCAGTTAACTATGGCTACACCTTC. The full variable domain, completed using reference TRBV7-2 and TRBJ1-2, is GAGVSQSPSNKVTEKGKDVELRCDPISGHTALYWYRQSLGQGLEFLIYFQGNSAPDKSGLPSDRFSAERTGGSVSTLTIQRTQQEDSAVYLCASSFGSVNYGYTFGSGTRLTVV.

The genes are TRBV6-5 and TRBJ2-1, with 15 bases identical to TRBD2. The CDR3 has 15 amino acids. The germline CDR1 and CDR2 sequences are MNHEY and SVGAGI. Trimming took 6 bases from V and 8 from J; bases not matched to a gene: 5. The CDR3 reads CASSPGLAGGYEQFF. In nucleotides, the CDR3 is TGTGCCAGCAGCCCAGGACTAGCGGGGGGGTATGAGCAGTTCTTC.

A note on this clone: Other DNA sequences in the same sample also yield this CDR3. This chain uses TRBV19 with TRBJ1-5, with 9 positions matching TRBD1. J gave up 7 bases and V 5 bases, and 6 bases lay outside the gene matches. The CDR3 covers 14 residues. In germline, CDR1 is LNHDA, CDR2 SQIVND (reference sequence). CDR3 in DNA: TGTGCCAGTAGTTCGGACAGGGGCGGGCAGCCCCAGCATTTT. As protein: CASSSDRGGQPQHF.

The rearrangement uses TRBV5-4 and TRBJ2-2; unclear D gene. CDR3 length: 14 amino acids. Trimming removed 3 bases at V and 3 bases at J, with 9 bases between. Germline CDR1 and CDR2: SGHNT and YYREEE (reference sequence). Written as DNA, the CDR3 is TGTGCCAGCAGCTATGGGCTGGACACCGGGGAGCTGTTTTTT. As protein: CASSYGLDTGELFF.

This chain connects TRBV10-3 to TRBJ1-2; the match to TRBD1 covers 7 bases. V was clipped by 0 bases and J by 12 bases; unmatched bases: 10. This CDR3 contains 14 residues. Germline V gives CDR1 ENHRY, CDR2 SYGVKD. CDR3 sequence: CAISESGTAIGDTF. CDR3 nucleotides: TGTGCCATCAGTGAGTCCGGGACAGCGATCGGAGACACCTTC.

The chain joins TRBV24-1 to TRBJ1-1; D may be TRBD1 (6 bases). Trimming removed 3 bases at V and 12 bases at J, with 13 bases between. The CDR3 is 12 amino acids. The V gene's germline CDR1 is KGHDR and CDR2 SFDVKD. CDR3 nucleotides: TGTGCCACCAGTGATCTACAGGGCGGGCCTTTCTTT. This sequence encodes CATSDLQGGPFF.

The chain links TRBV5-1 to TRBJ1-2, with 7 positions matching TRBD1. The CDR3 is made up of 16 amino acids. Germline loops: CDR1 SGHRS, CDR2 YFSETQ. The trim removed 0 bases at V and 4 bases at J, leaving 9 bases unmatched. The CDR3 spells CASSLAIGGDVYGYTF. The DNA for the CDR3 is TGCGCCAGCAGCTTGGCCATAGGGGGCGATGTCTATGGCTACACCTTC.

This rearrangement joins TRBV15 to TRBJ1-6, with a tentative D call TRBD1 (5 bases). V shed 0 bases and J shed 2 bases, with 5 bases lying between them. The CDR3 length is 15 residues. Germline-derived CDR1 and CDR2 are LNHNV and YYDKDF (reference sequence). CDR3 sequence reads: CATSRETAYNSPLHF. As DNA, the CDR3 is TGTGCCACCAGCAGAGAGACAGCCTATAATTCACCCCTCCACTTT.

The chain joins TRBV19 to TRBJ2-5, with 10 bases aligning to TRBD1. The trim removed 7 bases at V and 5 bases at J, leaving 7 bases unmatched. The germline V gene encodes CDR1 LNHDA and CDR2 SQIVND (reference sequence). This CDR3 has 14 residues. The CDR3 protein is CASNPGQGWETQYF. The CDR3 DNA reads as TGTGCCAGTAATCCGGGACAGGGGTGGGAGACCCAGTACTTC.

The chain joins TRBV4-2 to TRBJ2-1, with D perhaps TRBD2 (6 bases). The germline V gene has CDR1 LGHNA and CDR2 YNFKEQ. This CDR3 has 18 amino acids. The germline V and J ends were trimmed by 0 bases and 1 base, with 16 bases remaining between them. The CDR3 is CASSQDYGRGNSYNEQFF. The CDR3 DNA sequence: TGTGCCAGCAGCCAAGATTACGGGCGGGGCAATTCCTACAATGAGCAGTTCTTC.